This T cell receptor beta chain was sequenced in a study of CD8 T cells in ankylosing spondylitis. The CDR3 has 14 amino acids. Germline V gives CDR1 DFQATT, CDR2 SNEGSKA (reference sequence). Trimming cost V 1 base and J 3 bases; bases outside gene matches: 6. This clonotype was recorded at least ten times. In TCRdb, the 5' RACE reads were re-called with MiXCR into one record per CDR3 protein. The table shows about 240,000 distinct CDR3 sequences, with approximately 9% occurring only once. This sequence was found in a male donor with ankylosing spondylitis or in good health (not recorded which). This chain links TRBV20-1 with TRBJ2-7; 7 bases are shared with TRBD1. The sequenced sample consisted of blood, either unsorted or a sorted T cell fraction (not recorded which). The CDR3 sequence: CSARVPTGFYEQYF. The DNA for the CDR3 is TGCAGTGCTAGAGTTCCGACAGGGTTCTACGAGCAGTACTTC.